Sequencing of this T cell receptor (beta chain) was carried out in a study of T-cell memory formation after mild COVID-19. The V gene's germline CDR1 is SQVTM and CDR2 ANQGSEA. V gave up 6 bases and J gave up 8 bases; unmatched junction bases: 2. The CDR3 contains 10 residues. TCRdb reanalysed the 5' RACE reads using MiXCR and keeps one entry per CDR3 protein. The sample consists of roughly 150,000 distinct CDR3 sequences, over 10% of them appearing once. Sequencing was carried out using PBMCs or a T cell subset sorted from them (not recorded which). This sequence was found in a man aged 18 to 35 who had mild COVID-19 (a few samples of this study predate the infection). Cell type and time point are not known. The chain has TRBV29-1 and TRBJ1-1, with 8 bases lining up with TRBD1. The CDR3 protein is CSVQGAEAFF. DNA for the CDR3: TGCAGCGTGCAGGGGGCCGAAGCTTTCTTT. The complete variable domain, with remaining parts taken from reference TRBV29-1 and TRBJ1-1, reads SAVISQKPSRDICQRGTSLTIQCQVDSQVTMMFWYRQQPGQSLTLIATANQGSEATYESGFVIDKFPISRPNLTFSTLTVSNMSPEDSSIYLCSVQGAEAFFGQGTRLTVV.